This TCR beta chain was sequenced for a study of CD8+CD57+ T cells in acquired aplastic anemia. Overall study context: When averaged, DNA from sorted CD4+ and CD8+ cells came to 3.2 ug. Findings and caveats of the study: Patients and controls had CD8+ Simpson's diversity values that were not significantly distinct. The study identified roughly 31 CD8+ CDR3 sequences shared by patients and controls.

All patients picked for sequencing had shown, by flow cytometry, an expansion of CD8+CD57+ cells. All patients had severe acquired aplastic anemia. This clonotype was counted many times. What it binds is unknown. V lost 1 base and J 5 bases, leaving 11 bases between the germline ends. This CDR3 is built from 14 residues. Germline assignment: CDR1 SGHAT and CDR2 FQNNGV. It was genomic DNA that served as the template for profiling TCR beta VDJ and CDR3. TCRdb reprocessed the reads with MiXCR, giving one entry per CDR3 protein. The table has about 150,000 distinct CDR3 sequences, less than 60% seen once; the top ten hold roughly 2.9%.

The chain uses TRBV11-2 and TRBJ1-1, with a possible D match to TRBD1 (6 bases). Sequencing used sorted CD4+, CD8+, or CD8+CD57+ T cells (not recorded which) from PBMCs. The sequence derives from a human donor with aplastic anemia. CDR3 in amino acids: CASSLVRGRTEAFF. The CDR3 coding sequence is TGTGCCAGCAGCTTAGTGAGGGGGAGAACTGAAGCTTTCTTT.